The present T cell receptor beta chain was sequenced within a study of T cell responses to AZD1222 COVID-19 vaccine. Of note for this clone: The antigen is unknown.

The table came from immunoSEQ multiplex PCR; TCRdb's copy has only in-frame clones and leaves some out. Of tens of thousands of clones listed, 90% are singletons. Trimming stripped 5 bases from V and 6 bases from J, with 7 bases between. The CDR3 extends over 12 amino acids. Germline loops: CDR1 SNHLY, CDR2 FYNNEI. Points from the study as a whole: With dominance at 160-218 and 743-854, vaccine-associated CD4 TCRs spanned spike. Just 5 to 7 people given AZD1222 tested seropositive at baseline.

This TCR was sampled from an adult who received the AZD1222 COVID-19 vaccine. The chain joins TRBV2 to TRBJ2-2, with D hard to call. The sample was peripheral blood, taken 28 days after the second AZD1222 dose. CDR3 sequence reads: CASSIPAGELFF. As DNA, the CDR3 is TGTGCCAGCAGTATACCCGCCGGGGAGCTGTTTTTT.